Here is one T cell receptor beta chain with its context. The entry originates in a study of cytomegalovirus exposure and HLA in healthy donors. The CDR3 loop spans 16 amino acids. Germline CDR1 is SGHRS and CDR2 is YFSETQ. V lost 0 bases and J 2 bases, leaving 9 bases between the germline ends. This PCR relied on a set of 60 Vbeta primers and 13 Jbeta primers. Using immunoSEQ multiplex PCR, the repertoire was profiled, and TCRdb retains in-frame clones only, with some absent. The sample lists some 180,000 clones, around four fifths seen once, with about 1.9% in the top ten. Though nominally healthy at sampling, donors likely had unrecorded immune exposures.

V is TRBV5-1 and J is TRBJ2-6, with a tentative D call TRBD1 (5 bases). The sequenced sample consisted of PBMCs. The source of this sequence is a woman aged 25-40 years in good health and CMV-seronegative. CDR3 DNA sequence: TGCGCCAGCAGCTTGGCTGTGGGGCCTGGGGCCAACGTCCTGACTTTC. Encoded protein: CASSLAVGPGANVLTF.